The clone carrying this T cell receptor beta chain was counted between two and nine times. No antigen is known for it. These data are taken from a study of T-cell reconstitution after alpha-beta-depleted transplantation in children. Overall study results and limits: Among T cells one year after transplant, newly produced cells accounted for most counts and diversity. Day-60 TCRbeta diversity that was high in some patients was derived from surviving recipient T cells and thymic progenitors. Reportedly, roughly two months post-transplant, alpha-beta T cells arose from several hundred expanded graft clones.

Deletions cut 6 bases from V and 4 bases from J, with 13 bases between. This CDR3 has 14 residues. Germline-derived CDR1 and CDR2 are ENHRY and SYGVKD. Using unique molecular identifiers, the investigators prepared the TCRbeta library. In TCRdb, the PCR reads were re-called with MiXCR into one record per CDR3 protein. The sample has 200,000 to 300,000 distinct CDR3 sequences, 6.5% to 9% seen once; the top ten hold 5% to 8%. The genes are TRBV10-3 and TRBJ1-3; D unclear. This specimen was PBMCs, mostly from graft donor cells, taken 180 days after TCRalphabeta/CD19-depleted stem cell transplant. The clonotype comes from a male patient younger than 18 who had a stem cell transplant for acute lymphoblastic leukemia, so the T cells may come from the graft donor. CDR3 residues: CAISPSWGGNTIYF. DNA of the CDR3: TGTGCCATCAGCCCCAGCTGGGGAGGAAACACCATATATTTT.